The 21 T cell receptor beta chains listed next were all sequenced from one sample in a study of control samples from healthy donors and cancer patients. The method was immunoSEQ multiplex PCR; TCRdb's version includes in-frame clones alone and lacks a portion of them. The sample yields about 59,000 clones, over 75% seen once. Sequenced sample: PBMCs. All receptors come from a woman aged 55-70 years with lung cancer.

The chain recombines TRBV7-9 with TRBJ2-4; 7 bases line up with TRBD1. Germline V gene data show CDR1 as SEHNR and CDR2 as FQNEAQ (reference sequence). The CDR3 is 14 amino acids. The junction had 4 bases not matched to a gene; V was cut back by 1 base and J by 7 bases. CDR3 residues: CASSLGGQINIQYF. DNA for the CDR3: TGTGCCAGCAGCTTAGGGGGACAGATTAACATTCAGTACTTC.

The rearrangement links TRBV25-1 to TRBJ1-1; D call uncertain. Looked up from germline, CDR1 is MGHDK and CDR2 is SYGVNS. The CDR3 is made up of 14 amino acids. Between the trimmed V and J ends, which lost 2 bases and 1 base, there was a span of 8 bases. CDR3 sequence reads: CASSETAWNTEAFF. The CDR3 bases are TGTGCCAGCAGTGAAACAGCATGGAACACTGAAGCTTTCTTT.

The chain employs TRBV7-9 and TRBJ1-6, with a possible D match to TRBD1 (6 bases). CDR1 is SEHNR and CDR2 is FQNEAQ in the germline V gene (reference sequence). The length of the CDR3 is 14 residues. Between the trimmed V and J ends, which lost 5 bases and 7 bases, there was a span of 12 bases. CDR3 in DNA: TGTGCCAGCAGCCGGGACACAGTCAATTCACCCCTCCACTTT. Protein: CASSRDTVNSPLHF.

The rearrangement joins TRBV7-6 to TRBJ2-2; TRBD1 matches 8 bases. CDR1 is SGHVS, CDR2 FNYEAQ, per germline. The CDR3 consists of 16 residues. The junction had 7 bases not matched to a gene; V was cut back by 6 bases and J by 1 base. This CDR3 is CASRPAGGRNTGELFF. The CDR3 region has the DNA TGTGCCAGCAGACCTGCAGGGGGCAGGAACACCGGGGAGCTGTTTTTT.

The rearrangement joins TRBV2 to TRBJ1-5, with TRBD1 as a possible D gene (5 bases). V gave up 8 bases and J gave up 0 bases, with 11 bases separating them. The CDR3 length is 14 residues. From germline, CDR1 is SNHLY and CDR2 FYNNEI. The CDR3 protein is CASRGRVSNQPQHF. In DNA form, the CDR3 reads TGTGCCAGCCGGGGCAGGGTTAGCAATCAGCCCCAGCATTTT. The whole variable domain, filled in from reference TRBV2 and TRBJ1-5, reads EPEVTQTPSHQVTQMGQEVILRCVPISNHLYFYWYRQILGQKVEFLVSFYNNEISEKSEIFDDQFSVERPDGSNFTLKIRSTKLEDSAMYFCASRGRVSNQPQHFGDGTRLSIL.

The V and J genes are TRBV27 and TRBJ1-4; TRBD1 is a possible D gene (5 bases). Germline CDR1 MNHEY, CDR2 SMNVEV (reference sequence). There are 16 residues in the CDR3. V gave up 2 bases and J gave up 8 bases, with 18 bases separating them. The CDR3 spells CASSLEGGGAREKLFF. The DNA of the CDR3 is TGTGCCAGCAGTTTAGAGGGAGGCGGGGCAAGGGAAAAACTGTTTTTT.

The V gene is TRBV19, the J gene TRBJ1-6, with 7 bases that match TRBD1. Germline assignment: CDR1 LNHDA and CDR2 SQIVND (reference sequence). V trimming: 5 bases; J trimming: 0 bases; junction bases outside the gene matches: 13. CDR3 length: 19 residues. CDR3 in amino acids: CASSFLRGPSSSYNSPLHF. In nucleotides, the CDR3 is TGTGCCAGTAGTTTTTTGAGGGGGCCATCGAGCTCCTATAATTCACCCCTCCACTTT.

This chain connects TRBV5-4 to TRBJ1-1; D might be TRBD1 (5 bases). The germline V gene encodes CDR1 SGHNT and CDR2 YYREEE (reference sequence). The V gene lost 5 bases and the J gene lost 4 bases, with 12 bases spanning the gap. The CDR3 has 13 residues. CDR3 loop: CASRGGDSTEAFF. CDR3 nucleotides: TGTGCCAGCAGGGGGGGAGACAGCACTGAAGCTTTCTTT. The full variable domain, with the rest looked up from reference TRBV5-4 and TRBJ1-1, is ETGVTQSPTHLIKTRGQQVTLRCSSQSGHNTVSWYQQALGQGPQFIFQYYREEENGRGNFPPRFSGLQFPNYSSELNVNALELDDSALYLCASRGGDSTEAFFGQGTRLTVV.

The chain is built from TRBV6-5 and TRBJ2-4, with 9 bases lining up with TRBD1. CDR1 is MNHEY, CDR2 SVGAGI, per germline. J gave up 10 bases and V 6 bases, and 4 bases lay outside the gene matches. The CDR3 length is 12 residues. This CDR3 is CASSTGQGIQYF. As DNA, the CDR3 is TGTGCCAGCAGCACCGGACAGGGGATTCAGTACTTC.

A single count supports this clone. The chain uses TRBV2 and TRBJ2-7; 9 bases align to TRBD1. V shed 6 bases, J shed 1 base, and the junction held 4 bases outside the gene matches. CDR1 and CDR2 (germline): SNHLY, FYNNEI. The CDR3 loop spans 14 amino acids. The CDR3 region has the DNA TGTGCCAGCAGCACCGGGACAGGGTCCTACGAGCAGTACTTC. Translating it yields CASSTGTGSYEQYF.

The chain has TRBV7-6 and TRBJ1-5; D is unclear. The CDR3 has 14 amino acids. Germline CDR1 is SGHVS and CDR2 is FNYEAQ. V lost 3 bases and J lost 4, with 10 bases in between. This CDR3 is CASSFRHTNQPQHF. The CDR3 coding sequence is TGTGCCAGCAGCTTCCGGCACACAAATCAGCCCCAGCATTTT.

V usage is TRBV15 and J usage is TRBJ1-5; no clear D gene. V gave up 5 bases and J gave up 7 bases, with 12 bases separating them. The CDR3 consists of 13 residues. Germline CDR1 LNHNV, CDR2 YYDKDF (reference sequence). The CDR3 DNA reads TGTGCCACCAGCCCAGTTCGACCCCAGCCCCAGCATTTT. The encoded protein is CATSPVRPQPQHF.

The chain combines TRBV29-1 with TRBJ2-1, with 10 bases lining up with TRBD2. This CDR3 has 14 residues. With V trimmed by 5 bases and J by 10 bases, 11 bases remained unmatched. Germline V gene data show CDR1 as SQVTM and CDR2 as ANQGSEA. The CDR3 reads CSVNSGRYGGEQFF. The DNA of the CDR3 is TGCAGCGTTAATAGCGGGAGGTACGGGGGGGAGCAGTTCTTC.

This rearrangement joins TRBV11-3 to TRBJ2-1, with 9 bases matching TRBD2. Losses at the gene ends were 0 bases for V and 8 bases for J; bases not matched to a gene: 14. There are 18 residues in the CDR3. Germline values: CDR1 SGHNT, CDR2 YENEEA. CDR3 in amino acids: CASSLERGLARIRDEQFF. CDR3 in DNA: TGTGCCAGCAGCTTAGAAAGGGGACTAGCACGGATTCGGGATGAGCAGTTCTTC.

This chain connects TRBV5-1 to TRBJ1-1; D gene ambiguous. V lost 0 bases, J lost 5 bases, and 17 bases lay in between. This CDR3 region has 16 residues. CDR1 is SGHRS, CDR2 YFSETQ, per germline. CDR3 sequence: CASSLAVAGIPTEAFF. DNA of the CDR3: TGCGCCAGCAGCTTGGCCGTTGCGGGGATCCCTACTGAAGCTTTCTTT.

The chain links TRBV18 to TRBJ1-4, with D unresolved. CDR1 is KGHSH, CDR2 LQKENI, per germline. The germline V and J ends were trimmed by 2 bases and 8 bases, with 12 bases remaining between them. The CDR3 contains 14 residues. CDR3: CASSPGGRGEKLFF. The CDR3 region has the DNA TGTGCCAGCTCACCAGGAGGGAGAGGGGAAAAACTGTTTTTT.

This chain uses TRBV7-2 with TRBJ1-1; D gene uncertain. CDR3 length equals 15 residues. V lost 5 bases and J lost 1, with 14 bases in between. Looked up from germline, CDR1 is SGHTA and CDR2 is FQGNSA. CDR3 sequence reads: CASSRGPRQNTEAFF. DNA of the CDR3: TGTGCCAGCAGCCGGGGTCCGAGGCAGAACACTGAAGCTTTCTTT.

This chain connects TRBV28 to TRBJ1-3; D gene ambiguous. The length of the CDR3 is 17 residues. Looked up from germline, CDR1 is MDHEN and CDR2 is SYDVKM. Between the trimmed V and J ends, which lost 1 base and 0 bases, there was a span of 13 bases. The CDR3 protein is CASSLSLGRHSGNTIYF. Written as DNA, the CDR3 is TGTGCCAGCAGTTTATCCCTAGGCAGGCACTCTGGAAACACCATATATTTT. Based on the CDR3 plus reference TRBV28 and TRBJ1-3, the full variable domain is DVKVTQSSRYLVKRTGEKVFLECVQDMDHENMFWYRQDPGLGLRLIYFSYDVKMKEKGDIPEGYSVSREKKERFSLILESASTNQTSMYLCASSLSLGRHSGNTIYFGEGSWLTVV.

The gene calls are TRBV5-1 and TRBJ2-1; 8 bases map to TRBD1. Trimming at V came to 2 bases and at J to 5 bases, leaving 6 bases not matched to a gene. The CDR3 has 15 residues. Germline CDR1 and CDR2: SGHRS and YFSETQ. The CDR3 here is CASSFTDRANNEQFF. The CDR3 DNA sequence: TGCGCCAGCAGCTTCACGGACAGGGCGAACAATGAGCAGTTCTTC.

V is TRBV5-4 and J is TRBJ1-2, with D unresolved. This CDR3 is 11 amino acids long. The V end lost 2 bases, the J end lost 11 bases, and 10 bases lay between the germline ends. Looked up from germline, CDR1 is SGHNT and CDR2 is YYREEE (reference sequence). The CDR3 coding sequence is TGTGCCAGCAGCTTTTTTAGTAGTTACACCTTC. This sequence encodes CASSFFSSYTF.

This sequence joins TRBV28 and TRBJ1-1; possibly TRBD1 for D (5 bases). The V and J ends lost 7 bases and 0 bases respectively, with 6 bases between them. CDR1 is MDHEN and CDR2 is SYDVKM in the germline V gene. The CDR3 consists of 12 residues. The CDR3 sequence: CASKGLNTEAFF. For the CDR3, the DNA is TGTGCCAGCAAGGGGTTGAACACTGAAGCTTTCTTT. Together with reference TRBV28 and TRBJ1-1, the CDR3 gives the full variable domain: DVKVTQSSRYLVKRTGEKVFLECVQDMDHENMFWYRQDPGLGLRLIYFSYDVKMKEKGDIPEGYSVSREKKERFSLILESASTNQTSMYLCASKGLNTEAFFGQGTRLTVV.